The count of the clone carrying this TCR beta chain is one. The target antigen is unknown. The data originate from a study of shared clonotypes between healthy human individuals. Study-wide context: Plates per donor: three CD4 naive, three CD4 memory, two CD8 naive, one CD8 memory. General observations from the study: Generation probabilities of non-shared clonotypes were lower (relative to those shared by all four donors).

Assay used: immunoSEQ multiplex PCR; TCRdb lists only in-frame clones, some missing. This sample has 95,000 to 120,000 clones, with more than 65% found just once. V was pared by 5 bases and J by 5 bases, with 6 bases of the junction left unmatched. The CDR3 runs to 14 residues. Germline CDR1 reads SQVTM; CDR2 reads ANQGSEA. The receptor was derived from a woman aged 25 to 39 in good health. Sequencing was done on a sample of memory CD8+ T cells sorted from blood. Subset specified: CD45RO+ cells pooled with CCR7-negative TemRA cells. This chain joins TRBV29-1 and TRBJ1-5; 10 nucleotides align to TRBD1. CDR3 bases: TGCAGCGTTCTTGGGACAGGGGAGGATCAGCCCCAGCATTTT. Amino acids: CSVLGTGEDQPQHF. The entire variable domain, with the rest obtained from reference TRBV29-1 and TRBJ1-5, is as follows: SAVISQKPSRDICQRGTSLTIQCQVDSQVTMMFWYRQQPGQSLTLIATANQGSEATYESGFVIDKFPISRPNLTFSTLTVSNMSPEDSSIYLCSVLGTGEDQPQHFGDGTRLSIL.